This T cell receptor beta chain was recorded in a study of T cell clonality in common variable immunodeficiency. From germline, CDR1 is LNHDA and CDR2 SQIVND (reference sequence). CDR3 length: 15 amino acids. Measured with immunoSEQ multiplex PCR; TCRdb has only the in-frame clones, and not every one. Observed are roughly 58,000 clones, no singletons, with the top ten taking 0.7% to 0.95%. Worth noting for this clone: The CDR3 extends 3 residues past the end of the read, so its final part is completed from the germline J gene.

The specimen sequenced was peripheral blood mononuclear cells. This TCR was sampled from a person between 18 and 75 years old in good health. V gene TRBV19 combines with J gene TRBJ1-2; possible D gene TRBD1, 6 bases. CDR3 region: CASSAGGGILDDYTF. The sequenced part of the CDR3 DNA is TGTGCCAGTAGTGCGGGGGGCGGTATACTAGATGAC.